Listed below are T cell receptor beta chains from one sample, sequenced in a study of T cell changes during pregnancy in multiple sclerosis. Measured with immunoSEQ multiplex PCR; TCRdb has only the in-frame clones, and not every one. The sample includes over 30,000 clones, around 90% of them seen just once. The sequences come from CD8+ T cells from peripheral blood mononuclear cells, collected in the third trimester of pregnancy. The source is a female donor with multiple sclerosis, enrolled in a pregnancy study. Both conserved end residues are trimmed from each CDR3. Fields, in order: J gene, V gene, CDR3 protein.

TRBJ2-2	TRBV6-5	ASRPQDTGELF
TRBJ2-1	TRBV19	ASSIPPITPMAAGYNEQF
TRBJ2-5	TRBV9	ASSVERGYQETQY
TRBJ1-3	TRBV7-8	ASSSPYGQGARGTIY
TRBJ2-7	TRBV6-5	ASSYSRQPLYEQY
TRBJ1-2	TRBV6-5	ASSTGPYGYT
TRBJ1-1	TRBV5-5	ASSLGGGVGTEAF
TRBJ1-6	TRBV9	ASSVEGGKNSPLH
TRBJ2-5	TRBV9	TSSVLGLRETQY
TRBJ2-3	TRBV5-8	ASSSGTTGPDTQY
TRBJ2-3	TRBV9	ASSVAGTDTQY
TRBJ1-1	TRBV7-8	ASSPPTGGGPEAF
TRBJ1-1	TRBV6-5	ASSYPPGQSTAEAF
TRBJ2-1	TRBV15	ATSTALSSYNEQF
TRBJ2-7	TRBV15	ATSRDRGGSYEQY
TRBJ2-1	TRBV7-2	ASSLAGGYNNEQF
TRBJ2-3	TRBV4-3	ASSQVTSGDTQY
TRBJ1-5	TRBV6-6	ASSLQGQNQPQH
TRBJ2-6	TRBV7-3	ASSGAGSGANVLT
TRBJ2-5	TRBV7-6	ASSLWAGETQY
TRBJ1-2	TRBV7-2	ASSPRAGVSVGGYT
TRBJ2-2	TRBV9	ASSNQFANTGELF
TRBJ1-1	TRBV7-2	ASSFGFGNEAF
TRBJ1-3	TRBV7-9	ASGQVLEGNTIY
TRBJ2-7	TRBV7-2	ASSLVLGTGDEQY
TRBJ2-5	TRBV10-2	ASSEPISDYPQETQY
TRBJ2-1	TRBV4-1	ASSQEAESSYNEQF